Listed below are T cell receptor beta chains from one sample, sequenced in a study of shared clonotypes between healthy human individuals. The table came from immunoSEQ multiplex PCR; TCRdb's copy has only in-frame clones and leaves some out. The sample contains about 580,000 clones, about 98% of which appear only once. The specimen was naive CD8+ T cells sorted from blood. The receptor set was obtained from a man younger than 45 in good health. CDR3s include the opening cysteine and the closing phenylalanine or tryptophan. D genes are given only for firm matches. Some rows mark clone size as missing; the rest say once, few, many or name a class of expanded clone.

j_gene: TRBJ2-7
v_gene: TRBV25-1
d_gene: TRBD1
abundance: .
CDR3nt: TGTGCCAGCAGTTCGCTTGGGGACAGGCCATACGAGCAGTACTTC
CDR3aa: CASSSLGDRPYEQYF

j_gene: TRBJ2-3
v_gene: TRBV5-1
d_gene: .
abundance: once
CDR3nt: TGCGCCAGCAGCTTGAGGGGTAGGCAAAACACAGATACGCAGTATTTT
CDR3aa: CASSLRGRQNTDTQYF

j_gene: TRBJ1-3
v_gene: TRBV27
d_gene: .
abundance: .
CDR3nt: TGTGCCAGCAAGGGAGCCTCTGGAAACACCATATATTTT
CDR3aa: CASKGASGNTIYF

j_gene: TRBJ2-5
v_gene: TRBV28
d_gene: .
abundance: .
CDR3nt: TGTGCCAGCAGTTTATTGTCGGTTCAAGAGACCCAGTACTTC
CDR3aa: CASSLLSVQETQYF

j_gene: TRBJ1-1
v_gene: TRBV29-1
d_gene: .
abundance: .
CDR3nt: TGCAGCGTTGAAGGGAGAAATCGAGAGGGGAACACTGAAGCTTTCTTT
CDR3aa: CSVEGRNREGNTEAFF

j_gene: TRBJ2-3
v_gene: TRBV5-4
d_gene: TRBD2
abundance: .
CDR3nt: TGTGCCAGCAGCTTATCGGGGGGAGATACGCAGTATTTT
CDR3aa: CASSLSGGDTQYF

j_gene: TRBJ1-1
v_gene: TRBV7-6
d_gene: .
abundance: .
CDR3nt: TGTGCCAGCAGCTTAGCGCCTAACACTGAAGCTTTCTTT
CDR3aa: CASSLAPNTEAFF

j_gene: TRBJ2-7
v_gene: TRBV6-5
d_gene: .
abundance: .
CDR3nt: TGTGCCAGCAGTTTGGGTCCAGGTTCGTACGAGCAGTACTTC
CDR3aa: CASSLGPGSYEQYF

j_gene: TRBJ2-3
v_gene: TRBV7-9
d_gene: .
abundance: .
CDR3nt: TGTGCCAGCAGCTTAGCGGGGGGATCCCCCACAGATACGCAGTATTTT
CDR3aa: CASSLAGGSPTDTQYF

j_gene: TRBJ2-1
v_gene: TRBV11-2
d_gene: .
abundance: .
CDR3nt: TGTGCCAGCAGCTTGGGGAATGAGCAGTTCTTC
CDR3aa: CASSLGNEQFF

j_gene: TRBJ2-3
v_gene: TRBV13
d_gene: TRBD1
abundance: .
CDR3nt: TGTGCCAGCAGCTTGCGGGGACAGGGGGTCGGCACGCAGTATTTT
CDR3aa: CASSLRGQGVGTQYF

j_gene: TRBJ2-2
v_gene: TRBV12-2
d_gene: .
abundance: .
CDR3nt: TGTGCAAGTCGCTTAGCCGACAGGGTTTTCACCGGGGAGCTGTTTTTT
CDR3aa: CASRLADRVFTGELFF

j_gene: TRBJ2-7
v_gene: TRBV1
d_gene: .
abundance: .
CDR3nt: TGCACCAGCAGCCCCGGCAGGGGGGTTTACTACGAGCAGTACTTC
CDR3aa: CTSSPGRGVYYEQYF

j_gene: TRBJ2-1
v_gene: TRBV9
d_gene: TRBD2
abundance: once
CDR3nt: TGTGCCAGCAGCGTAGCATTGCGGGAGTCTCGGTTTGAGCAGTTCTTC
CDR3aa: CASSVALRESRFEQFF

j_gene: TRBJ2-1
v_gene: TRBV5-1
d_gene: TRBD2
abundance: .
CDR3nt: TGCGCCAGCAGCTCCACTAGCGGGAGCTGGCGGGAGCAGTTCTTC
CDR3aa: CASSSTSGSWREQFF

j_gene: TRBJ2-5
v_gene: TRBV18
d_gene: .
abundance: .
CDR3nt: TGTGCCAGCTCAGGAGTAGGTTCAGGAGAGACCCAGTACTTC
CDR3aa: CASSGVGSGETQYF

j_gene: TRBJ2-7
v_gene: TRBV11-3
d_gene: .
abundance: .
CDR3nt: TGTGCCAGCAGCTCCCTCGTACTGTACGAGCAGTACTTC
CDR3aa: CASSSLVLYEQYF